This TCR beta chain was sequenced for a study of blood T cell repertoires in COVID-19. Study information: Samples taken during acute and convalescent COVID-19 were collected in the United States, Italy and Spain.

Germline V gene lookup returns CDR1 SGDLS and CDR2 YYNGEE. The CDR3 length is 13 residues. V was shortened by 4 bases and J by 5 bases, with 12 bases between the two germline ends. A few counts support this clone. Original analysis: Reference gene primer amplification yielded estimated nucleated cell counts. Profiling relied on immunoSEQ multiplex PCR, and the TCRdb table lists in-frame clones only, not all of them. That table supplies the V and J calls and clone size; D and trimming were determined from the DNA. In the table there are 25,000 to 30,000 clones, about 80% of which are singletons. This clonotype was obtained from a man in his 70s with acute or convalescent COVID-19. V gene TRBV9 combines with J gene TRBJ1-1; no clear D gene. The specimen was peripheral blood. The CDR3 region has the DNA TGTGCCAGCAGCTCACGAGATGCTACTGAAGCTTTCTTT. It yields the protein CASSSRDATEAFF.